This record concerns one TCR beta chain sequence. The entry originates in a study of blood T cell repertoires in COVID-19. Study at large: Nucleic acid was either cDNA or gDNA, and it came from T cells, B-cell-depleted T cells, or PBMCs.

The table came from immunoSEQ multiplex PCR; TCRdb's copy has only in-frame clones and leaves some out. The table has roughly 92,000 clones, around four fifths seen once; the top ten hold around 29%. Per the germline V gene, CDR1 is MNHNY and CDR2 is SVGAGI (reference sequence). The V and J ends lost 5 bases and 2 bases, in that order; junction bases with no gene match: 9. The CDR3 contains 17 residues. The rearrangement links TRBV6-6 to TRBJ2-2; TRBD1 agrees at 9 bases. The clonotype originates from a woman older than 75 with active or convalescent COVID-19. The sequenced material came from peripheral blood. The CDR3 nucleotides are TGTGCCAGCAGTCCCGGGACAGGGCCCCAAAACACCGGGGAGCTGTTTTTT. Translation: CASSPGTGPQNTGELFF.